Presented here are 29 T cell receptor beta chains from one specimen sequenced in a study of blood T cell repertoires in COVID-19. Assay used: immunoSEQ multiplex PCR; TCRdb lists only in-frame clones, some missing. The sample includes approximately 210,000 clones, 70% to 90% of them seen just once. The sequencing input was peripheral blood. The receptors shown here come from a woman aged 70-85 years with acute or convalescent COVID-19.

The chain has TRBV27 and TRBJ2-7; maybe TRBD2 (6 bases). The CDR3 contains 16 residues. Per the germline V gene, CDR1 is MNHEY and CDR2 is SMNVEV (reference sequence). Trimming took 0 bases from V and 0 from J, leaving 12 bases between them. In DNA form, the CDR3 reads TGTGCCAGCAGTTTATCCTCCGGGGGATTCTCCTACGAGCAGTACTTC. Its translation: CASSLSSGGFSYEQYF.

This CDR3 is CASSEALDSRAFF. The CDR3 nucleotides read TGTGCCAGCAGTGAAGCGCTTGACAGTAGAGCTTTCTTT. The rearrangement joins TRBV6-1 to TRBJ1-1; maybe TRBD1 (5 bases). The V gene's germline CDR1 is MNHNS and CDR2 SASEGT. This CDR3 contains 13 residues. V was trimmed by 0 bases and J by 10 bases, leaving 12 bases between them.

This clone was counted a few times. The chain couples TRBV19 to TRBJ1-3; the D is unclear. Trimming pared 3 bases from V and 0 bases from J, leaving 9 bases between. In germline, CDR1 is LNHDA, CDR2 SQIVND (reference sequence). There are 15 residues in the CDR3. DNA of the CDR3: TGTGCCAGTAGTATGCGGCTGCACTCTGGAAACACCATATATTTT. Translation: CASSMRLHSGNTIYF.

The chain has TRBV3-1 (or the pseudogene TRBV3-2) and TRBJ2-3; 10 bases align to TRBD2. V lost 4 bases, J lost 4 bases, and 5 bases stayed unmatched. The CDR3 covers 15 residues. Germline V gene lookup returns CDR1 LGHDT and CDR2 YNNKEL (reference sequence). The CDR3 DNA follows: TGTGCCAGCAGCCTCGCAAGCGGGAGGGCAGATACGCAGTATTTT. This gives the protein CASSLASGRADTQYF.

The genes are TRBV19 and TRBJ2-1, with 8 bases aligning to TRBD2. Losses at the gene ends were 5 bases for V and 1 base for J; bases not matched to a gene: 13. The CDR3 length is 18 residues. In germline, CDR1 is LNHDA, CDR2 SQIVND (reference sequence). For the CDR3, the DNA is TGTGCCAGTAGTCCCGGGAACCTACCGGGAGGGTCCTACAATGAGCAGTTCTTC. Translating it yields CASSPGNLPGGSYNEQFF.

This clone was observed once. The chain couples TRBV4-1 to TRBJ1-2; unclear D gene. The germline V gene has CDR1 MGHRA and CDR2 YSYEKL. Trimming cost V 2 bases and J 5 bases, with 21 bases left between them. CDR3 size: 17 residues. The CDR3 DNA is TGCGCCAGCAGCCAATCCGCTGCACGGGAGGGCGTATATGGCTACACCTTC. Residues: CASSQSAAREGVYGYTF.

This clone has only one observation. The chain is built from TRBV11-2 and TRBJ2-3; TRBD2 matches at 7 bases. The CDR3 covers 15 residues. The V and J ends lost 1 base and 2 bases, in that order; junction bases with no gene match: 3. In germline, CDR1 is SGHAT, CDR2 FQNNGV. CDR3 loop: CASSLAGGPTDTQYF. CDR3 coding DNA: TGTGCCAGCAGCTTAGCGGGGGGACCCACAGATACGCAGTATTTT.

V and J are TRBV2 and TRBJ1-6, with 8 bases matching TRBD1. J lost 9 bases, V lost 1 base, and 8 bases had no gene match. Germline CDR1 reads SNHLY; CDR2 reads FYNNEI. The CDR3 runs to 16 residues. The CDR3 DNA sequence: TGTGCCAGCAGTGAAGTGGACAGGGTAGTAGCTTCACCCCTCCACTTT. Translating it yields CASSEVDRVVASPLHF.

The rearrangement joins TRBV7-6 to TRBJ2-3, with TRBD2 matching 10 bases. The V and J ends lost 1 base and 3 bases, in that order; junction bases with no gene match: 7. This CDR3 has 17 residues. The germline gives CDR1 SGHVS, CDR2 FNYEAQ. CDR3 region: CASSLVFGSGGTDTQYF. The CDR3 bases are TGTGCCAGCAGCTTAGTGTTCGGTAGCGGGGGGACAGATACGCAGTATTTT.

V and J are TRBV5-1 and TRBJ1-2; D might be TRBD1 (6 bases). This CDR3 region has 13 residues. Trimming removed 4 bases at V and 4 bases at J, with 11 bases between. Germline CDR1 SGHRS, CDR2 YFSETQ. This CDR3 is CASSPDSLYGYTF. For the CDR3, the DNA is TGCGCCAGCAGCCCGGACAGCCTCTATGGCTACACCTTC.

The chain employs TRBV5-1 and TRBJ2-3; 11 positions agree with TRBD1. V gave up 7 bases and J gave up 2 bases; unmatched junction bases: 12. CDR1 and CDR2 (germline): SGHRS, YFSETQ. CDR3 length equals 17 residues. The CDR3 spells CASRDRPGQGVTDTQYF. DNA of the CDR3: TGCGCCAGCCGCGATCGGCCGGGACAGGGGGTCACAGATACGCAGTATTTT.

The genes are TRBV6-5 and TRBJ1-2; TRBD1 matches at 9 bases. V trimming: 6 bases; J trimming: 8 bases; junction bases outside the gene matches: 10. CDR1 and CDR2 from the germline V gene are MNHEY and SVGAGI. The CDR3 consists of 14 residues. The CDR3 DNA reads TGTGCCAGCAGCCGGGACAGGGTCCTCGTCGGCTACACCTTC. Amino acids: CASSRDRVLVGYTF.

In DNA form, the CDR3 reads TGTGCCAGCAGCTTACAGTTATACACTGAAGCTTTCTTT. It yields the protein CASSLQLYTEAFF. The chain combines TRBV7-2 with TRBJ1-1; D not certain. V was trimmed by 2 bases and J by 3 bases, leaving 7 bases between them. This CDR3 is built from 13 residues. The germline gives CDR1 SGHTA, CDR2 FQGNSA.

This chain connects TRBV11-2 to TRBJ1-6; 8 nucleotides match TRBD1. The CDR3 runs to 16 residues. V shed 5 bases, J shed 1 base, and the junction held 4 bases outside the gene matches. Germline V CDR1 and CDR2: SGHAT, FQNNGV. CDR3 in amino acids: CASSLTGESYNSPLHF. CDR3 sequence (DNA): TGTGCCAGCAGCCTGACAGGGGAGTCCTATAATTCACCCCTCCACTTT.

The rearrangement joins TRBV24-1 to TRBJ2-1; TRBD1 might be the D (6 bases). Germline loops: CDR1 KGHDR, CDR2 SFDVKD. This CDR3 spans 15 amino acids. V was trimmed by 5 bases and J by 10 bases, leaving 20 bases between them. CDR3 loop: CATSAPTGPMGEQFF. The CDR3 DNA sequence: TGTGCCACCAGTGCCCCGACAGGACCAATGGGAGAGCAGTTCTTC.

V usage is TRBV14 and J usage is TRBJ2-5; 7 bases align to TRBD2. This CDR3 is built from 16 residues. Losses at the gene ends were 2 bases for V and 5 bases for J; bases not matched to a gene: 11. CDR1 is SGHDN and CDR2 is FVKESK in the germline V gene. For the CDR3, the DNA is TGTGCCAGCAGCCAAAGGGAGGGAAAGGGCAAGGAGACCCAGTACTTC. It codes for CASSQREGKGKETQYF.

The rearrangement uses TRBV6-1 and TRBJ1-5; D uncertain. The CDR3 is made up of 14 amino acids. CDR1 and CDR2 (germline): MNHNS, SASEGT. V gave up 3 bases and J gave up 7 bases, with 13 bases separating them. CDR3 residues: CASSDGPVGQPQHF. DNA of the CDR3: TGTGCCAGCAGTGATGGCCCAGTGGGCCAGCCCCAGCATTTT.

This chain uses TRBV6-2 or TRBV6-3 with TRBJ1-5; 7 bases agree with TRBD1. From germline, CDR1 is MNHEY and CDR2 SVGEGT. The CDR3 is 14 amino acids. V dropped 5 bases and J dropped 4; count of bases not matched to a gene: 5. This CDR3 is CASSTDRDNQPQHF. The CDR3 nucleotides are TGTGCCAGCAGTACTGACAGGGATAATCAGCCCCAGCATTTT.

This chain links TRBV12-3 or TRBV12-4 with TRBJ2-3, with D possibly TRBD1 on 6 matching bases. The CDR3 extends over 13 amino acids. V lost 2 bases and J lost 5, with 8 bases in between. The CDR3 here is CASSLLQGDTQYF. CDR3 sequence (DNA): TGTGCCAGCAGTTTACTACAGGGAGATACGCAGTATTTT.

The V call is TRBV6-2 or TRBV6-3, the J call TRBJ1-5, with 7 positions matching TRBD1. After removal of 5 bases from V and 4 bases from J, the junction contained 8 bases not matched to a gene. Germline V gives CDR1 MNHEY, CDR2 SVGEGT. This CDR3 has 15 amino acids. CDR3 sequence reads: CASSEGTVTNQPQHF. The CDR3 DNA follows: TGTGCCAGCAGTGAGGGGACAGTGACGAATCAGCCCCAGCATTTT.

CDR3 in amino acids: CSVEDKALAGRRDEQFF. CDR3 DNA sequence: TGCAGCGTTGAAGATAAGGCACTAGCGGGAAGGCGGGATGAGCAGTTCTTC. The chain uses TRBV29-1 and TRBJ2-1, with 10 positions matching TRBD2. CDR3 size: 17 residues. Germline CDR1 and CDR2: SQVTM and ANQGSEA. The J segment lost 8 bases and the V segment lost 0 bases, leaving 13 bases of the junction unmatched.

This clone occurred once. The chain's CDR3 is CASSRLAGAHNEQFF. For the CDR3, the DNA is TGCGCCAGCAGTCGACTAGCGGGAGCCCACAATGAGCAGTTCTTC. The rearrangement links TRBV5-1 to TRBJ2-1, with TRBD2 identical over 12 bases. The CDR3 extends over 15 amino acids. Germline lookup yields CDR1 SGHRS and CDR2 YFSETQ. V lost 5 bases, J lost 5 bases, and 5 bases stayed unmatched. Combining the CDR3 with reference TRBV5-1 and TRBJ2-1 gives the whole variable domain KAGVTQTPRYLIKTRGQQVTLSCSPISGHRSVSWYQQTPGQGLQFLFEYFSETQRNKGNFPGRFSGRQFSNSRSEMNVSTLELGDSALYLCASSRLAGAHNEQFFGPGTRLTVL.

This clone was counted a few times. The chain combines TRBV7-6 with TRBJ1-6; D is unresolved. In germline, CDR1 is SGHVS, CDR2 FNYEAQ. V was clipped by 4 bases and J by 0 bases, with 13 bases between them. The CDR3 has 17 amino acids. This CDR3 reads CASSSLPMSSYNSPLHF. The CDR3, as DNA: TGTGCCAGCAGCTCCCTCCCCATGAGCTCCTATAATTCACCCCTCCACTTT.

The chain combines TRBV14 with TRBJ1-5; 7 bases match TRBD1. V trimming: 5 bases; J trimming: 7 bases; junction bases outside the gene matches: 8. Looked up from germline, CDR1 is SGHDN and CDR2 is FVKESK. The CDR3 has 14 residues. The chain's CDR3 is CASSRQGGGQPQHF. The CDR3, as DNA: TGTGCCAGCAGCAGACAGGGAGGAGGGCAGCCCCAGCATTTT.

The chain recombines TRBV7-2 with TRBJ2-3; D may be TRBD1 (5 bases). This CDR3 has 15 amino acids. V gave up 6 bases and J gave up 3 bases, with 16 bases separating them. Germline CDR1 reads SGHTA; CDR2 reads FQGNSA. This CDR3 reads CASSLVSRATDTQYF. The CDR3 region has the DNA TGTGCCAGCAGTCTAGTAAGCAGGGCAACAGATACGCAGTATTTT.

The chain is built from TRBV5-1 and TRBJ1-1; D possibly corresponds to TRBD1 (6 bases). The V gene lost 5 bases and the J gene lost 1 base, with 12 bases spanning the gap. Germline V gene lookup returns CDR1 SGHRS and CDR2 YFSETQ. This CDR3 has 14 residues. This CDR3 reads CASRFGQQNTEAFF. In DNA, the CDR3 is TGCGCCAGCAGATTCGGACAGCAGAACACTGAAGCTTTCTTT.

This chain joins TRBV11-3 and TRBJ2-5, with 7 positions matching TRBD2. Germline-derived CDR1 and CDR2 are SGHNT and YENEEA. The V segment lost 5 bases and the J segment 4 bases; nucleotides outside the gene matches: 22. The CDR3 loop spans 19 amino acids. CDR3 bases: TGTGCCAGCAGCCCTGCCGGGGGGTCGTGGCTAGCCGGTGGAGAGACCCAGTACTTC. Its protein is CASSPAGGSWLAGGETQYF.

This sequence joins TRBV10-3 and TRBJ1-1; 12 bases are shared with TRBD1. CDR1 ENHRY and CDR2 SYGVKD come from the germline V gene. Trimming at V came to 6 bases and at J to 1 base, leaving 6 bases not matched to a gene. The CDR3 contains 16 residues. The CDR3 here is CAIRTGQGAENTEAFF. CDR3 DNA: TGTGCCATCAGGACGGGACAGGGGGCAGAGAACACTGAAGCTTTCTTT.

There are a few counts of this clone. The chain links TRBV5-1 to TRBJ1-2, with TRBD1 matching over 7 bases. The germline V gene encodes CDR1 SGHRS and CDR2 YFSETQ. The CDR3 covers 16 residues. J was trimmed by 8 bases and V by 4 bases; bases with no gene match: 17. The DNA for the CDR3 is TGCGCCAGCAGCCCGTACCTTCCTACAGGGGATAACGGCTACACCTTC. It specifies CASSPYLPTGDNGYTF.